Sequencing of this T cell receptor beta chain was carried out in a study of blood T cell repertoires in COVID-19 (TCRdb year 2020). About the investigation overall: Samples covering the acute and convalescent phases of COVID-19 were provided by collaborators in the United States, Italy and Spain. The material from the prospective study consisted of cDNA or gDNA derived from T cells, B-cell-depleted T cells, or PBMCs. Deeply sampled blood TCRbeta repertoires from subjects exposed to, actively infected with, or recovered from COVID-19 were included in the dataset. The repertoires were made available in a free public database intended to serve as a resource for research on the immune response to SARS-CoV-2. Samples came from the ongoing ImmuneRACE study (first 160 participants) plus 1,254 subjects from 6 global collaborators. Nearly every sample came with metadata listing a de-identified subject ID, COVID-19 status, age in years and sex. Where HLA class I and class II types were available, the types were taken from metadata supplied by the sample provider, not from assay-based typing. Here is what the overall study found, with its caveats: Clinical and demographic metadata were provided uncurated, with the amount varying by source and participant.

TCRbeta CDR3 regions were amplified from genomic DNA by means of the immunoSEQ Assay, a bias-controlled multiplex PCR. The authors' pipeline ran thus. Within the assay, amplification of reference gene primers was used to estimate how many nucleated cells each sample contained. To quantify the absolute abundance of each unique TCRbeta CDR3 rearrangement, sequence reads were collapsed and filtered. For each sample, productive Simpson clonality was calculated as the square root of Simpson's diversity index across productive rearrangements. Held by TCRdb, this immuneACCESS table contains in-frame sequences only and omits some clones. Under half of the omission traces to an unresolved V gene where checked; the cause of the rest is unknown. V, J and clone size were drawn from that table, and D and trimming were deduced from the DNA. For this sample there are about 330,000 clones; approximately 92% appear just once. The ten top clones hold under 20% of the sample.

Enrolling through a virtual design, the prospective study's participants ranged in age from roughly 18 to 90 years and lived across some 22 United States geographic areas. Cohort assignment in the prospective study relied on participant-reported clinical history from a screening survey and a study questionnaire. For ImmuneRACE Cohort 3, a participant was defined as recovered based on two consecutive negative NP/OP PCR tests, clearance by a healthcare professional, or resolution of symptoms. In the prospective study, whole blood, serum and a nasopharyngeal or oropharyngeal swab were collected from each participant by mobile phlebotomists. Prospective study participants could optionally give additional blood draws and questionnaires over a roughly 2-month period. Prospective study blood samples were shipped either frozen or at room temperature before DNA extraction. To note about this clone: This clone's antigen is unknown. Base qualities are not recorded, but no much larger clone differs from it by a single base.

From the cysteine up to the phenylalanine, the CDR3 has a length of 15 residues. Only the CDR3 DNA stays, 45 bases, in frame from base 1. A distance of 9 bases separates the germline ends of V and J, which lose 0 bases and 2 bases respectively. The CDR1 and CDR2 encoded by the germline V gene are LGHNA and YNFKEQ. Here the chain combines TRBV4-2 and TRBJ2-3; the D gene assignment is ambiguous. This receptor was identified in a woman under 40 who had recovered from COVID-19. The sequencing input was PBMCs or T cells enriched from blood (not recorded which). The CDR3 here reads CASSQDLVFTDTQYF. The nucleotides are TGTGCCAGCAGCCAAGATCTAGTCTTCACAGATACGCAGTATTTT.